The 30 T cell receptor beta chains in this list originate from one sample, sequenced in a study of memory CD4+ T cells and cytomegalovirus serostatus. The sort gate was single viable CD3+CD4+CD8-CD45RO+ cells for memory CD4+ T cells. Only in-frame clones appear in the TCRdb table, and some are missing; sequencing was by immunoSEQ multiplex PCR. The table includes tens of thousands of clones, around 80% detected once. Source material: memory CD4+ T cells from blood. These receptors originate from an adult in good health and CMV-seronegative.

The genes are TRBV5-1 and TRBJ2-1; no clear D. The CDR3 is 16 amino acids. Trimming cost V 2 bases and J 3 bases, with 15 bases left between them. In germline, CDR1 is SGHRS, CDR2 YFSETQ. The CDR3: CASSFGLSVFYNEQFF. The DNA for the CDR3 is TGCGCCAGCAGCTTCGGGCTTTCGGTTTTCTACAATGAGCAGTTCTTC.

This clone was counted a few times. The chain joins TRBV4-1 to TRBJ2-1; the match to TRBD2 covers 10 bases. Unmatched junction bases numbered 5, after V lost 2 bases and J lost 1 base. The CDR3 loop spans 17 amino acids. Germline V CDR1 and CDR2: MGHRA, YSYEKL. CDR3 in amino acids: CASSQYSGGLSYNEQFF. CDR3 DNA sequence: TGCGCCAGCAGCCAATATAGCGGGGGGCTTTCCTACAATGAGCAGTTCTTC.

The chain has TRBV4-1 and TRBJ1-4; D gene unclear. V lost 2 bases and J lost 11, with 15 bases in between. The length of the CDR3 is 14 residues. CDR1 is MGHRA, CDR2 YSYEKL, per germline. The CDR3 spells CASSQLVTDKKLFF. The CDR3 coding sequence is TGCGCCAGCAGCCAATTGGTCACAGATAAGAAACTGTTTTTT.

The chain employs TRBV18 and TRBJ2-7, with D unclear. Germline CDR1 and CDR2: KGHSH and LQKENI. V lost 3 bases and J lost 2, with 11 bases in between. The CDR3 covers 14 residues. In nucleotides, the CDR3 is TGTGCCAGCTCACCGAAAGGCAGGACCTACGAGCAGTACTTC. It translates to CASSPKGRTYEQYF. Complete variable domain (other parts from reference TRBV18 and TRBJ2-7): NAGVMQNPRHLVRRRGQEARLRCSPMKGHSHVYWYRQLPEEGLKFMVYLQKENIIDESGMPKERFSAEFPKEGPSILRIQQVVRGDSAAYFCASSPKGRTYEQYFGPGTRLTVT.

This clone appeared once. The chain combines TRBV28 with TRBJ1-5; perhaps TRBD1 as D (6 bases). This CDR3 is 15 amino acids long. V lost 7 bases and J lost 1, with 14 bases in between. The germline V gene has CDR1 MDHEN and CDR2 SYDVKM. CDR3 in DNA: TGTGCCAGCACTAATGCGGGGGGCAGCAATCAGCCCCAGCATTTT. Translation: CASTNAGGSNQPQHF. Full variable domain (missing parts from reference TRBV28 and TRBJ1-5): DVKVTQSSRYLVKRTGEKVFLECVQDMDHENMFWYRQDPGLGLRLIYFSYDVKMKEKGDIPEGYSVSREKKERFSLILESASTNQTSMYLCASTNAGGSNQPQHFGDGTRLSIL.

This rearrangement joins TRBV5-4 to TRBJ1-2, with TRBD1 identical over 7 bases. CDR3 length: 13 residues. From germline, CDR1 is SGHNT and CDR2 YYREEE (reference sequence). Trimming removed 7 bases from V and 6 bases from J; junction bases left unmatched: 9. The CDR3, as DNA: TGTGCCAGCCGACAAGGGGGCTCGGATGGCTACACCTTC. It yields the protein CASRQGGSDGYTF.

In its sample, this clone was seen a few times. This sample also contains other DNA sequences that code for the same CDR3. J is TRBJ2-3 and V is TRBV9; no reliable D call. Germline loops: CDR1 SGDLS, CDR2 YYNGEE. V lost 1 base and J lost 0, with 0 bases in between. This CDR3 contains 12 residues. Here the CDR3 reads CASSVSTDTQYF. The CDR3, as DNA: TGTGCCAGCAGCGTAAGCACAGATACGCAGTATTTT.

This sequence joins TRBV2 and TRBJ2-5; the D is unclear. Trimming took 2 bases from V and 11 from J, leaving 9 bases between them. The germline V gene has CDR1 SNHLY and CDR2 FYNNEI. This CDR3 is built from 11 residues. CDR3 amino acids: CASSEIRRQYF. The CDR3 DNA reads TGTGCCAGCAGTGAAATCCGGCGACAGTACTTC. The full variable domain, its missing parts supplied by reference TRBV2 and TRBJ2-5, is EPEVTQTPSHQVTQMGQEVILRCVPISNHLYFYWYRQILGQKVEFLVSFYNNEISEKSEIFDDQFSVERPDGSNFTLKIRSTKLEDSAMYFCASSEIRRQYFGPGTRLLVL.

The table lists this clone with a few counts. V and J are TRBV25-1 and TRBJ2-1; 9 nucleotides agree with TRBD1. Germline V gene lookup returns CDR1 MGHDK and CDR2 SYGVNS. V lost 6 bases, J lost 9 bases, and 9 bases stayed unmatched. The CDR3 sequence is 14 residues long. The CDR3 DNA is TGTGCCAGCAGCCGGACAGGGGCCGTTGGTGAGCAGTTCTTC. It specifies CASSRTGAVGEQFF.

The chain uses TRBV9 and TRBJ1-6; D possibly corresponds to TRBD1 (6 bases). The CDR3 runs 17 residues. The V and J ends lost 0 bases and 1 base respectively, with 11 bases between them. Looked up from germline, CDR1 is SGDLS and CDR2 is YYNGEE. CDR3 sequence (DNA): TGTGCCAGCAGCGTAGACCCCCAGGGGTCCTATAATTCACCCCTCCACTTT. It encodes CASSVDPQGSYNSPLHF.

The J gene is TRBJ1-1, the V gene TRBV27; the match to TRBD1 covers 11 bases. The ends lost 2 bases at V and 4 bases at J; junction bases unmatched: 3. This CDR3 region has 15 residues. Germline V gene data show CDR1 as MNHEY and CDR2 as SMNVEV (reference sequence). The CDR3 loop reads CASSLRDRGGTEAFF. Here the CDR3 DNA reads TGTGCCAGCAGTTTAAGGGACAGGGGGGGCACTGAAGCTTTCTTT.

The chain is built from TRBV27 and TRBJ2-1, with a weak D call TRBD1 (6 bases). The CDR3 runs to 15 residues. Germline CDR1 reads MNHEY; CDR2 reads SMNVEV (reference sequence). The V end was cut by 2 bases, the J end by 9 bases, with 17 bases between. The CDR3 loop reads CASSLGTPRISEQFF. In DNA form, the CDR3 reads TGTGCCAGCAGTTTAGGGACACCCCGCATTAGTGAGCAGTTCTTC.

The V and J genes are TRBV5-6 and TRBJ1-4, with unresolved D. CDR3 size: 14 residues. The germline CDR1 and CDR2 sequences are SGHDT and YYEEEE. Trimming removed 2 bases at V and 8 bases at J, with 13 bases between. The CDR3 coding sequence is TGTGCCAGCAGCTTAAATCCTACGGGGGAAAAACTGTTTTTT. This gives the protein CASSLNPTGEKLFF.

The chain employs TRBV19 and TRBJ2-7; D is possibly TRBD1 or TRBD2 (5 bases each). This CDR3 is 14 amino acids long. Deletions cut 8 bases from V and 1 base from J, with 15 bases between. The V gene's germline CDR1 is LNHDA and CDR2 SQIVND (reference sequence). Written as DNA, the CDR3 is TGTGCCAGTCGAGCCTGGGACGGTTCCTACGAGCAGTACTTC. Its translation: CASRAWDGSYEQYF.

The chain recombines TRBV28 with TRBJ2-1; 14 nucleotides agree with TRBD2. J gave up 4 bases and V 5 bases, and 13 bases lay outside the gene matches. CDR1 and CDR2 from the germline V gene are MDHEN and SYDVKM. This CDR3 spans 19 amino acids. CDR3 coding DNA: TGTGCCAGCAGTACCACTCTCGGGACTAGCGGGGGACCGTACAATGAGCAGTTCTTC. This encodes CASSTTLGTSGGPYNEQFF.

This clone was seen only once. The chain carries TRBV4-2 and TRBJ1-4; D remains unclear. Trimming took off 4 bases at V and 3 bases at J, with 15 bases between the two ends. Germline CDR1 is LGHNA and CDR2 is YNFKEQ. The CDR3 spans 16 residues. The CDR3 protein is CASSLVPGNANEKLFF. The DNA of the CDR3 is TGTGCCAGCAGCCTTGTACCGGGGAATGCTAATGAAAAACTGTTTTTT.

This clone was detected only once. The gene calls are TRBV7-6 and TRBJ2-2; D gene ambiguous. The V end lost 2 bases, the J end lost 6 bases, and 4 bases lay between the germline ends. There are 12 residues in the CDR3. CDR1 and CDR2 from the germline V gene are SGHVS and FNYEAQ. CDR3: CASSLRPGELFF. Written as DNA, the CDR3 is TGTGCCAGCAGCTTAAGACCCGGGGAGCTGTTTTTT.

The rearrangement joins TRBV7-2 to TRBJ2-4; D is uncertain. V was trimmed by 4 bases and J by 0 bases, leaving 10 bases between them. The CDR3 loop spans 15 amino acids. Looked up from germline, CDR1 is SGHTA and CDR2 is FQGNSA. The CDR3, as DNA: TGTGCCAGCAGCTCGCCGGGCCTAGCCAAAAACATTCAGTACTTC. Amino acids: CASSSPGLAKNIQYF.

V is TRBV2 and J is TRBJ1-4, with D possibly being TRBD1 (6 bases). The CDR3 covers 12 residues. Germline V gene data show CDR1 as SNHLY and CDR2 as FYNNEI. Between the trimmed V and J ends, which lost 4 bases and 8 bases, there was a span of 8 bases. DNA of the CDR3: TGTGCCAGCAGTGCCGGGACAGAAAAACTGTTTTTT. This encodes CASSAGTEKLFF.

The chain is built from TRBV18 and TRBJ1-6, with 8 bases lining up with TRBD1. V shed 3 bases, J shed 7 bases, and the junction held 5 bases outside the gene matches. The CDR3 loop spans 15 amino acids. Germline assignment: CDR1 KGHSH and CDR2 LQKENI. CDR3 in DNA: TGTGCCAGCTCACCGAGCCGACAGGGGAATTCACCCCTCCACTTT. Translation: CASSPSRQGNSPLHF.

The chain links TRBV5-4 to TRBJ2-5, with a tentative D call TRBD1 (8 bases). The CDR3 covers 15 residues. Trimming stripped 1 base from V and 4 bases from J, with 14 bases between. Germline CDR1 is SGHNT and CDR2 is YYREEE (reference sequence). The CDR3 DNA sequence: TGTGCCAGCAGCTTGACAGGGGGGGCCGGAGAGACCCAGTACTTC. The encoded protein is CASSLTGGAGETQYF.

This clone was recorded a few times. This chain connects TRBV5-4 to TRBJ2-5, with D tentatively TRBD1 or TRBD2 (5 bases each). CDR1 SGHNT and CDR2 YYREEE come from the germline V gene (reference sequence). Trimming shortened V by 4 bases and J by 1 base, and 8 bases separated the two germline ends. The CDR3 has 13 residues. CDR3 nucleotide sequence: TGTGCCAGCAGCCCGGGGCCCCAAGAGACCCAGTACTTC. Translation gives CASSPGPQETQYF.

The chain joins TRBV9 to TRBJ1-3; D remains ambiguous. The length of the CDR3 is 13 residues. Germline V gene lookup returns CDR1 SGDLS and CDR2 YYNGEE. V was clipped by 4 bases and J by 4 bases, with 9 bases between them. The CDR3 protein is CASSSQVGNTIYF. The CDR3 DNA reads TGTGCCAGCAGCTCCCAGGTGGGAAACACCATATATTTT.

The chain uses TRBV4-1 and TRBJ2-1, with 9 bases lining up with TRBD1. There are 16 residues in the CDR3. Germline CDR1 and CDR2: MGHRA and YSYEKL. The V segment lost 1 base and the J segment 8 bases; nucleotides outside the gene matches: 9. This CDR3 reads CASSQAGTGSTHEQFF. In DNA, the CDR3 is TGCGCCAGCAGCCAAGCTGGGACAGGGAGTACACATGAGCAGTTCTTC.

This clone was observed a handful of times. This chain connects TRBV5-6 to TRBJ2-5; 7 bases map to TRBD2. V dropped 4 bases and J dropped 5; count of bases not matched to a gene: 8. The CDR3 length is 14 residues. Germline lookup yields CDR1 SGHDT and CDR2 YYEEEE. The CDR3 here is CASSAWTRSETQYF. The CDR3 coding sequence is TGTGCCAGCAGCGCCTGGACTAGATCGGAGACCCAGTACTTC.

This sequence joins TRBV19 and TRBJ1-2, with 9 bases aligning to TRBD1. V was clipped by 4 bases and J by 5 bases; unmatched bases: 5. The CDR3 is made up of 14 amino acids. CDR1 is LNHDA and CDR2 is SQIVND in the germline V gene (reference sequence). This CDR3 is CASSRGQGTYGYTF. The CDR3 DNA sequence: TGTGCCAGTAGTAGAGGACAGGGGACTTATGGCTACACCTTC.

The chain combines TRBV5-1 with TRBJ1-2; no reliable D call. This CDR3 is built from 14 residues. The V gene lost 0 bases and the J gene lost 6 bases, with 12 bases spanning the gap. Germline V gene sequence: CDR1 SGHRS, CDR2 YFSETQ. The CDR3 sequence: CASSLDTGANGYTF. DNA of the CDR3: TGCGCCAGCAGCTTGGACACGGGAGCGAATGGCTACACCTTC.

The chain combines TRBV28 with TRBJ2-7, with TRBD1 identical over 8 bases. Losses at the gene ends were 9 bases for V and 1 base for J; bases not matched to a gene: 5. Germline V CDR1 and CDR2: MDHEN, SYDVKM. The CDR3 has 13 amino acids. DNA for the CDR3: TGTGCCAGTCACAGGGGGTCGTCCTACGAGCAGTACTTC. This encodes CASHRGSSYEQYF. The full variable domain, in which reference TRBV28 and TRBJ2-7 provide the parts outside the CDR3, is DVKVTQSSRYLVKRTGEKVFLECVQDMDHENMFWYRQDPGLGLRLIYFSYDVKMKEKGDIPEGYSVSREKKERFSLILESASTNQTSMYLCASHRGSSYEQYFGPGTRLTVT.

Written as DNA, the CDR3 is TGTGCCAGCAGCTTTACCTTAAGACGGACTGAAGCTTTCTTT. Translated, it gives CASSFTLRRTEAFF. The chain is built from TRBV7-2 and TRBJ1-1, with D hard to call. V was pared by 3 bases and J by 5 bases, with 13 bases between. Per germline, CDR1 SGHTA and CDR2 FQGNSA. The CDR3 extends over 14 amino acids.

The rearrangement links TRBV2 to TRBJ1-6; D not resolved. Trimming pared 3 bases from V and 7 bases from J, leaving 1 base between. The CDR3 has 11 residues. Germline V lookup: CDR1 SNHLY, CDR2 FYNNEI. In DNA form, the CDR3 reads TGTGCCAGCAGTGAGAATTCACCCCTCCACTTT. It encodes CASSENSPLHF. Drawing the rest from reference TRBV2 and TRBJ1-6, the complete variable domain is EPEVTQTPSHQVTQMGQEVILRCVPISNHLYFYWYRQILGQKVEFLVSFYNNEISEKSEIFDDQFSVERPDGSNFTLKIRSTKLEDSAMYFCASSENSPLHFGNGTRLTVT.